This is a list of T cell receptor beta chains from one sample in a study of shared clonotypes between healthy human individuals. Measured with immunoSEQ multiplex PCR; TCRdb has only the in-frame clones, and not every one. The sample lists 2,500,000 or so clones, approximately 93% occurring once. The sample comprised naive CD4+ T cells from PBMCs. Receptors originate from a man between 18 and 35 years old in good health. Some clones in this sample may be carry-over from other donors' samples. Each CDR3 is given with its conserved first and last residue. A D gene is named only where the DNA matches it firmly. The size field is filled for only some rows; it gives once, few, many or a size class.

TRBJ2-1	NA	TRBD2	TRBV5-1	CASSLALAGSGDEQFF	TGCGCCAGCAGCTTGGCGTTAGCGGGATCGGGCGATGAGCAGTTCTTC
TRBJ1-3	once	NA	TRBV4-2	CASSQDSTGQTGNTIYF	TGTGCCAGCAGCCAAGACTCAACAGGGCAGACTGGAAACACCATATATTTT
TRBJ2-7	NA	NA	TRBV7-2	CASSLASGRTLLNEQYF	TGTGCCAGCAGCTTAGCCAGTGGGCGGACACTATTAAACGAGCAGTACTTC
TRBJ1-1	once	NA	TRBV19	CASTPGQLNTEAFF	TGTGCCAGTACCCCCGGACAGTTGAACACTGAAGCTTTCTTT
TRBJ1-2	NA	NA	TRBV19	CASSTGRGFPRDGYTF	TGTGCCAGTAGCACTGGTCGCGGTTTCCCAAGGGACGGCTACACCTTC
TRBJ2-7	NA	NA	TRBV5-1	CASSSQGGEQYF	TGCGCCAGCAGCTCACAGGGTGGCGAGCAGTACTTC
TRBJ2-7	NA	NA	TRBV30	CAWRGPFRPYEQYF	TGTGCCTGGAGGGGGCCTTTTAGGCCCTACGAGCAGTACTTC
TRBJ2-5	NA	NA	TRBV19	CASSSSRWETQYF	TGTGCCAGTAGTTCCTCCCGGTGGGAGACCCAGTACTTC
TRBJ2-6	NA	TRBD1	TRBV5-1	CASSWTGLSGANVLTF	TGCGCCAGCAGCTGGACAGGGCTCTCTGGGGCCAACGTCCTGACTTTC
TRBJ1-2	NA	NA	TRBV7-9	CASSLLANYGYTF	TGTGCCAGCAGCTTATTGGCCAACTATGGCTACACCTTC
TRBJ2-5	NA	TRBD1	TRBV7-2	CASSLVGTGGAETQYF	TGTGCCAGCAGCTTAGTTGGTACAGGGGGTGCGGAGACCCAGTACTTC
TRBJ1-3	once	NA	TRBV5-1	CASSLGPSTGPSGNTIYF	TGCGCCAGCAGCTTGGGCCCCTCGACAGGCCCGAGTGGAAACACCATATATTTT
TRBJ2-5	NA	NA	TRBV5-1	CASSFGQVEKETQYF	TGCGCCAGCAGCTTTGGTCAGGTCGAGAAAGAGACCCAGTACTTC
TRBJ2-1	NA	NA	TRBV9	CASSVSQGINNEQFF	TGTGCCAGCAGCGTAAGCCAGGGGATCAACAATGAGCAGTTCTTC
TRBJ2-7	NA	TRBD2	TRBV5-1	CASSPSGASYEQYF	TGCGCCAGCAGCCCAAGCGGGGCCTCCTACGAGCAGTACTTC